This section outlines one T cell receptor beta chain sequence together with its context. Its antigen is unknown. The CDR3 is 13 amino acids. V lost 3 bases and J 2 bases, leaving 7 bases between the germline ends. Germline CDR1 and CDR2: MNHEY and SMNVEV (reference sequence). The study sampled blood at baseline, cycle 4 day 1, and cycle 7 day 1. These data originate in a study of OX40 agonist ivuxolimab in advanced cancers. The study's findings and limits: Clonal expansion among partial responders at 0.1-3.0 mg/kg ranked near the lowest.

The method was immunoSEQ multiplex PCR; TCRdb's version includes in-frame clones alone and lacks a portion of them. This repertoire shows under 70,000 clones, approximately 84% found once; its top ten account for 2% to 2.5%. This clonotype was obtained from an adult with an advanced solid tumor such as melanoma, head and neck, liver or kidney cancer. The chain uses TRBV27 and TRBJ1-1; D unresolved. This material consisted of CD4+ or CD8+ T cells sorted from blood, taken in a trial of the OX40 agonist ivuxolimab. The CDR3, as DNA: TGTGCCAGCAGTTTTTCCCAAAACACTGAAGCTTTCTTT. Encoded protein: CASSFSQNTEAFF.